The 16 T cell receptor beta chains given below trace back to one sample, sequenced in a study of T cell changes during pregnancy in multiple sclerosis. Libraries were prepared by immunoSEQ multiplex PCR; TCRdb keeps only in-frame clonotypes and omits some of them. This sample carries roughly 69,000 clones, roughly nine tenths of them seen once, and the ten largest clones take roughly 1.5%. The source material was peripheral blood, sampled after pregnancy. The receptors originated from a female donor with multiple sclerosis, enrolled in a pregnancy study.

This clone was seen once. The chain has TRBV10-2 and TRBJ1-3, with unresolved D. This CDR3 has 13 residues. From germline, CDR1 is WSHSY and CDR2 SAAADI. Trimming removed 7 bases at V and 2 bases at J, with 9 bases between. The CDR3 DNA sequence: TGCGCCAGCAATGGCATTACTGGAAACACCATATATTTT. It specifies CASNGITGNTIYF.

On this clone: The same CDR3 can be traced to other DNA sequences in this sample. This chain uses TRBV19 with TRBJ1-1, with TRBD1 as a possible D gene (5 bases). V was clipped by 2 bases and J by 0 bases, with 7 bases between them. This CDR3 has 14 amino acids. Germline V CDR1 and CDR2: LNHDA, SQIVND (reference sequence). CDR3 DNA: TGTGCCAGTAGTATAAGGGGTCTGAACACTGAAGCTTTCTTT. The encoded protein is CASSIRGLNTEAFF.

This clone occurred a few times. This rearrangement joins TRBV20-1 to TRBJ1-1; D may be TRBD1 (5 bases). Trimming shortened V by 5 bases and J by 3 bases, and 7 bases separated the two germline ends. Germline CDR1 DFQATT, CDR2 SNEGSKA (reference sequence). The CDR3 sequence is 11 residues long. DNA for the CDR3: TGCAGTGCTGGCAGGGACACTGAAGCTTTCTTT. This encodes CSAGRDTEAFF.

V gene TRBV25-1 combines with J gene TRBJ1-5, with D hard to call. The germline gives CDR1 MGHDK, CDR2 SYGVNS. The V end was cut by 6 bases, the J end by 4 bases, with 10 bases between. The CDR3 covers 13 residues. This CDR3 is CASRGSGNQPQHF. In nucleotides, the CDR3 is TGTGCCAGCAGAGGGAGTGGGAATCAGCCCCAGCATTTT.

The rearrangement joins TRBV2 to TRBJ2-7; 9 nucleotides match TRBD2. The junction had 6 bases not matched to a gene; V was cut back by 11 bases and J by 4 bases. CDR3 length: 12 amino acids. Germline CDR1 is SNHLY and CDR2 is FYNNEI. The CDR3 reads CAQRLAEYEQYF. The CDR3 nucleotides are TGTGCCCAGCGACTAGCGGAGTACGAGCAGTACTTC.

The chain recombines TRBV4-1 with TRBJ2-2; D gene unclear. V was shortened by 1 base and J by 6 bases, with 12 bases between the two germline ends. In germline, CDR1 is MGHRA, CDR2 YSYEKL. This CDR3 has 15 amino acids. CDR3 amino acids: CASSQVMAGSGELFF. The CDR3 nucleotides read TGCGCCAGCAGCCAAGTCATGGCAGGTTCCGGGGAGCTGTTTTTT.

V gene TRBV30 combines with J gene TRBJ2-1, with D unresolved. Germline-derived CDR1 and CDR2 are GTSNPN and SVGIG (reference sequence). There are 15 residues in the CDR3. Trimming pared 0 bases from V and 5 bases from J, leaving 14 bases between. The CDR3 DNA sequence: TGTGCCTGGAGTGTAAGGTGGGCCATGGACAATGAGCAGTTCTTC. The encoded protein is CAWSVRWAMDNEQFF. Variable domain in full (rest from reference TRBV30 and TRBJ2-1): SQTIHQWPATLVQPVGSPLSLECTVEGTSNPNLYWYRQAAGRGLQLLFYSVGIGQISSEVPQNLSASRPQDRQFILSSKKLLLSDSGFYLCAWSVRWAMDNEQFFGPGTRLTVL.

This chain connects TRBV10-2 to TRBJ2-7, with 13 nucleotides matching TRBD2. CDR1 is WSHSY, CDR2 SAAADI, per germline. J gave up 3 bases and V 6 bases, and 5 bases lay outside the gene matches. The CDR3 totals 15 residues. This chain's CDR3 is CASRATSGRGYEQYF. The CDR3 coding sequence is TGCGCCAGCAGAGCAACTAGCGGGAGGGGCTACGAGCAGTACTTC.

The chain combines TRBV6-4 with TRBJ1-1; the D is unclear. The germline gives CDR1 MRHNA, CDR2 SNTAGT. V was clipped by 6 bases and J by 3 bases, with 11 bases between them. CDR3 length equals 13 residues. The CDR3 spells CASRASGYTEAFF. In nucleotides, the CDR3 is TGTGCCAGCAGGGCCTCGGGGTACACTGAAGCTTTCTTT.

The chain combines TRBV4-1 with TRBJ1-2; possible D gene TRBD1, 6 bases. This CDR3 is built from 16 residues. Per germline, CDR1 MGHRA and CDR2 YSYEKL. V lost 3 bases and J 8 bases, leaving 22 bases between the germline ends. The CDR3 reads CASSQAWGQGGEGYTF. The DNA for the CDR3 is TGCGCCAGCAGCCAGGCTTGGGGGCAGGGCGGCGAAGGCTACACCTTC.

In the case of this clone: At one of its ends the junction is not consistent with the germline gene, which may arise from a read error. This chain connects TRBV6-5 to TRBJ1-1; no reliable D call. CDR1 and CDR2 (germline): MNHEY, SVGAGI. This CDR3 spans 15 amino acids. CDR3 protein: CASSYSARSDTEAFF. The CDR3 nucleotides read TGTGCCAGCAGCTACTCCGCGAGGTCGGACACTGAAGCTTTCTTT.

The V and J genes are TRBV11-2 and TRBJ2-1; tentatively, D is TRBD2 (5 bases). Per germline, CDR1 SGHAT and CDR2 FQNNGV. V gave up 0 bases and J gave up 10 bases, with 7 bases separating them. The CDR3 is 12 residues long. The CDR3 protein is CASSLDPGEQFF. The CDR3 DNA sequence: TGTGCCAGCAGCTTAGACCCGGGAGAGCAGTTCTTC.

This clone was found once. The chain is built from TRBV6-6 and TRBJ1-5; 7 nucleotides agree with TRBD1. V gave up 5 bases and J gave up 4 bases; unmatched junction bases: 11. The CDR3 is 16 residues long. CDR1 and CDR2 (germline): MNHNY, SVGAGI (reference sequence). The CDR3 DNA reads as TGTGCCAGCAGTGGAACCAACAGGGGCCGAAATCAGCCCCAGCATTTT. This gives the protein CASSGTNRGRNQPQHF.

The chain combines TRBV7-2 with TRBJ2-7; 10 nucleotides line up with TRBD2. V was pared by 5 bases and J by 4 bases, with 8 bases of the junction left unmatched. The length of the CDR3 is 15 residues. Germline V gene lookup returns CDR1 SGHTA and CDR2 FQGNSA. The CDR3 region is CASSRGTSDFYEQYF. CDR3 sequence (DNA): TGTGCCAGCAGCCGCGGGACTAGCGACTTTTACGAGCAGTACTTC. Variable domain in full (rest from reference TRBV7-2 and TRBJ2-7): GAGVSQSPSNKVTEKGKDVELRCDPISGHTALYWYRQSLGQGLEFLIYFQGNSAPDKSGLPSDRFSAERTGGSVSTLTIQRTQQEDSAVYLCASSRGTSDFYEQYFGPGTRLTVT.

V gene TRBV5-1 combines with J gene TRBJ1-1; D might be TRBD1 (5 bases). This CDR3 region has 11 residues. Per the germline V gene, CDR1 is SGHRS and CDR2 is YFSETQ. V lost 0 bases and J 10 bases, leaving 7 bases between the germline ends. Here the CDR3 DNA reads TGCGCCAGCAGCTTGGGGGGCTTAGCTTTCTTT. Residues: CASSLGGLAFF.

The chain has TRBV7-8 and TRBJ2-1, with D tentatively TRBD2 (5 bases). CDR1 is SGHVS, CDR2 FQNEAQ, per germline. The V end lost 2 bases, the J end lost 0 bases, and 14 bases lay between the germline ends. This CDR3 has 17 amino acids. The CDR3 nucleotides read TGTGCCAGCAGCTTACGGGGTAGCCTTAGCTCCTACAATGAGCAGTTCTTC. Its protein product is CASSLRGSLSSYNEQFF.